Shown below are 21 T cell receptor beta chains from a single sample sequenced in a study of CXCR3-negative and CXCR3-positive naive CD8 T cells. TRB cDNA was prepared as libraries by UMI-labeled 5' RACE. TCRdb processed the 5' RACE reads again and assigns one entry to each CDR3 protein, with no DNA. The table lists around 48,000 distinct CDR3 sequences. The specimen was memory CD8+ T cells from blood. The origin of the receptors is a human donor in good health. Some clones in this sample may be carry-over from other donors' samples.

The chain links TRBV7-9 to TRBJ2-3; TCRdb's assignment of TRBD2 cannot be checked, as there is no DNA. The CDR3 totals 15 residues. Per germline, CDR1 SEHNR and CDR2 FQNEAQ (reference sequence). CDR3 region: CASSHRRDSSDTQYF.

This sequence joins TRBV29-1 and TRBJ2-2. The CDR3 is 12 amino acids. CDR1 is SQVTM and CDR2 is ANQGSEA in the germline V gene. The CDR3 spells CSVERYTGELFF.

The genes are TRBV24-1 and TRBJ2-7; the TCRdb call, TRBD1, lacks DNA for checking. The germline CDR1 and CDR2 sequences are KGHDR and SFDVKD. CDR3 size: 14 residues. CDR3 in amino acids: CATSDPGQSYEQYF.

This sequence joins TRBV20-1 and TRBJ1-5. Germline loops: CDR1 DFQATT, CDR2 SNEGSKA (reference sequence). This CDR3 contains 16 residues. The CDR3 loop reads CSARDSAGVSNQPQHF.

V usage is TRBV28 and J usage is TRBJ1-5. This CDR3 contains 14 residues. Germline V gene sequence: CDR1 MDHEN, CDR2 SYDVKM. CDR3 in amino acids: CASSSEDSNQPQHF.

This sequence joins TRBV3-1 and TRBJ1-1. The CDR3 is made up of 13 amino acids. Germline CDR1 reads LGHDT; CDR2 reads YNNKEL (reference sequence). The chain's CDR3 is CASKDGLNTEAFF.

The chain uses TRBV7-9 and TRBJ1-1. CDR1 SEHNR and CDR2 FQNEAQ come from the germline V gene (reference sequence). The CDR3 is made up of 13 amino acids. This chain's CDR3 is CASSSIGNTEAFF.

J is TRBJ2-1 and V is TRBV7-9; TCRdb designates TRBD1, a call that cannot be tested without DNA. This CDR3 is built from 13 residues. The germline V gene encodes CDR1 SEHNR and CDR2 FQNEAQ (reference sequence). The chain's CDR3 is CASSLPGSNEQFF.

The gene calls are TRBV6-5 and TRBJ2-7. Germline V gene sequence: CDR1 MNHEY, CDR2 SVGAGI. This CDR3 region has 14 residues. CDR3 protein: CASSFGESSYEQYF.

This rearrangement joins TRBV6-6 to TRBJ2-7. CDR1 is MNHNY and CDR2 is SVGAGI in the germline V gene (reference sequence). This CDR3 comprises 16 residues. The CDR3 sequence: CASSYSIPGDSYEQYF.

The V gene is TRBV4-3, the J gene TRBJ2-7; as DNA is missing, the TRBD1 call by TCRdb cannot be tested. The CDR3 is 16 residues long. CDR1 is LGHNA, CDR2 YSLEER, per germline. The CDR3 spells CASSQEEGGGGDEQYF.

The chain links TRBV12-3 or TRBV12-4 to TRBJ1-1; as DNA is missing, the TRBD1 call by TCRdb cannot be tested. CDR3 length equals 16 residues. The chain's CDR3 is CASSWGEPGTNTEAFF.

The chain couples TRBV28 to TRBJ2-7. Germline CDR1 MDHEN, CDR2 SYDVKM. The CDR3 runs to 17 residues. The chain's CDR3 is CASSLYGSLDTFQEQYF.

This chain uses TRBV20-1 with TRBJ2-7; the TCRdb call, TRBD1, lacks DNA for checking. This CDR3 is 13 amino acids long. Germline V gene data show CDR1 as DFQATT and CDR2 as SNEGSKA (reference sequence). The CDR3 is CSAPGQGAYEQYF.

The chain carries TRBV27 and TRBJ2-7; TCRdb indicates TRBD2, and absent DNA this call remains unverified. The CDR3 has 14 amino acids. CDR1 and CDR2 (germline): MNHEY, SMNVEV (reference sequence). This CDR3 reads CASSLSAGAYEQYF.

This sequence joins TRBV7-9 and TRBJ1-6; absent DNA, TCRdb's TRBD1 call cannot be checked. The germline CDR1 and CDR2 sequences are SEHNR and FQNEAQ (reference sequence). There are 13 residues in the CDR3. The CDR3: CASSTGGNSPLHF.

The rearrangement links TRBV7-2 to TRBJ2-5; TCRdb proposes TRBD1, but this gene call is untestable without DNA. Germline lookup yields CDR1 SGHTA and CDR2 FQGNSA. The length of the CDR3 is 12 residues. CDR3 in amino acids: CASSFAGGTQYF.

The rearrangement links TRBV18 to TRBJ2-1; TCRdb indicates TRBD2, and absent DNA this call remains unverified. This CDR3 spans 13 amino acids. CDR1 KGHSH and CDR2 LQKENI come from the germline V gene. The CDR3 protein is CASSPLGDDEQFF.

The V call is TRBV27, the J call TRBJ2-1. Germline assignment: CDR1 MNHEY and CDR2 SMNVEV (reference sequence). The CDR3 loop spans 15 amino acids. The CDR3 loop reads CASSLFRSSYNEQFF.

The rearrangement links TRBV27 to TRBJ2-2; TCRdb's assignment of TRBD2 cannot be checked, as there is no DNA. The CDR3 is made up of 14 amino acids. Germline V gene data show CDR1 as MNHEY and CDR2 as SMNVEV (reference sequence). CDR3 residues: CASSFVGLTGELFF.

V usage is TRBV10-1 and J usage is TRBJ2-7; TCRdb proposes TRBD1, but this gene call is untestable without DNA. The CDR3 covers 14 residues. The V gene's germline CDR1 is WNHNN and CDR2 SYGVQD (reference sequence). This CDR3 reads CATTLGTDTYEQYF.